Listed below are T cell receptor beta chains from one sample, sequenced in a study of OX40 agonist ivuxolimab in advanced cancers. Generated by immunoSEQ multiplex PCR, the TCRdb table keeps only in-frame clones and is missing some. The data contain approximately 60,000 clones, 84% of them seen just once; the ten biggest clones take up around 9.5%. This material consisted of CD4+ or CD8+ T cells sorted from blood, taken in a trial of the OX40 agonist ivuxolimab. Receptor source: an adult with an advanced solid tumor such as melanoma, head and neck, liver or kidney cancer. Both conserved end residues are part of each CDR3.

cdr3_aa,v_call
CASSLSGQASRETQYF,TRBV7-2
CASSLAREAKNIQYF,TRBV5-4
CASSPPASGISYEQYF,TRBV7-9
CASSQEVTRPWEQYF,TRBV4-3
CASSVDRADTIYF,TRBV9
CASSRLLAGAGNEQFF,TRBV4-3
CASTNSGANVLTF,TRBV6-6
CASSLDRPTEAFF,TRBV2
CATSELAGGNEQFF,TRBV7-3
CASSLGTGMGEQYF,TRBV5-1
CASSSGVGSSYNSPLHF,TRBV5-6
CASSWATGRGNEQFF,TRBV5-6
CASRAGGNEQYF,TRBV6-5
CASSEFGSEQYF,TRBV2
CASSQETGPGSPLHF,TRBV4-3
CASSFPQAYEQYF,TRBV7-2
CASSQDHGATSTDTQYF,TRBV4-2
CAIREQGAYEQYF,TRBV10-3
CASSLEQNNSPLHF,TRBV5-1
CASSLGSQRTEAFF,TRBV5-1
CASSESWEGYGQPQHF,TRBV6-1
CASSQGLADTQYF,TRBV4-2
CASSFRDGYNEQFF,TRBV5-1
CASSLPGGEQFF,TRBV7-9
CASSWGQGLGEQYF,TRBV7-9
CATSRENSEQYF,TRBV15
CASSTPGTDYGYTF,TRBV28
CASSQFQGQPQHF,TRBV4-3
CASSWEGATNEKLFF,TRBV5-1
CASRRGHRSGNTIYF,TRBV6-1
CASSQPSGGEKLFF,TRBV5-6
CASSGGANVLTF,TRBV6-6
CASSVQRAYSYEQYF,TRBV6-6
CASSYEGWLTDTQYF,TRBV6-5
CASSEELAGAYEQYF,TRBV6-1
CASSPGTVSNQPQHF,TRBV28
CASSDFGTGVEAFF,TRBV18
CASSLRGLTGAYEQYF,TRBV7-8
CASLSLRGQEYEQYF,TRBV6-6
CASSLDAGIYNEQFF,TRBV5-6
CASSRLVSSGNTIYF,TRBV19
CASRRTDLYGYTF,TRBV28
CASSPPGGARMNTEAFF,TRBV18
CASSLRQGASYEQYF,TRBV6-5
CATSRFGQTYEQYF,TRBV15
CASSRGGSGRGTYNEQFF,TRBV5-1
CASSPRRGEKLFF,TRBV27
CASSRDRDPGGYTF,TRBV6-6
CASSPKGTYPSMNTEAFF,TRBV9
CASRTQGAGGNQPQHF,TRBV2
CASSATGGIMTGANVLTF,TRBV7-9
CASSPRAYNEQFF,TRBV9
CASSLGGGELAETQYF,TRBV5-1